Shown below are 28 T cell receptor beta chains from a single sample sequenced in a study of blood T cell repertoires in COVID-19. Only in-frame clones appear in the TCRdb table, and some are missing; sequencing was by immunoSEQ multiplex PCR. The data hold around 210,000 clones, with around nine tenths observed a single time. The sample comprised peripheral blood. Every receptor here comes from a man aged 50 or older with COVID-19, enrolled during active disease.

This clone was observed once. The rearrangement uses TRBV27 and TRBJ2-2; weak D call: TRBD1 (6 bases). The V end lost 6 bases, the J end lost 5 bases, and 10 bases lay between the germline ends. There are 13 residues in the CDR3. The germline V gene encodes CDR1 MNHEY and CDR2 SMNVEV (reference sequence). CDR3 region: CASRLQGTGELFF. CDR3 DNA: TGTGCCAGCAGATTACAGGGTACCGGGGAGCTGTTTTTT.

This clone came up once. The CDR3 bases are TGTGCCAGCAGCACAATACTAGCGGGACCCTTCTACGAGCAGTACTTC. Amino acid sequence: CASSTILAGPFYEQYF. This rearrangement joins TRBV5-5 to TRBJ2-7; 10 bases match TRBD2. CDR1 is SGHKS, CDR2 YYEKEE, per germline (reference sequence). V dropped 4 bases and J dropped 3; count of bases not matched to a gene: 10. The CDR3 runs 16 residues.

This sequence joins TRBV6-5 and TRBJ2-7; possibly TRBD2 for D (5 bases). Germline V gives CDR1 MNHEY, CDR2 SVGAGI. Trimming shortened V by 8 bases and J by 3 bases, and 17 bases separated the two germline ends. This CDR3 region has 14 residues. The CDR3: CASGGGLHRYEQYF. As DNA, the CDR3 is TGTGCCAGCGGAGGTGGGCTGCACCGCTACGAGCAGTACTTC.

This clone appeared many times. The rearrangement links TRBV6-6 to TRBJ2-3; D not resolved. CDR1 MNHNY and CDR2 SVGAGI come from the germline V gene (reference sequence). V was cut by 0 bases and J by 0 bases, with 7 bases left in between. This CDR3 contains 15 residues. The CDR3 here is CASSYSLVSTDTQYF. The CDR3 nucleotides read TGTGCCAGCAGTTACTCCCTAGTTAGCACAGATACGCAGTATTTT.

The CDR3 here is CASSLESGLGTEAFF. DNA for the CDR3: TGTGCCAGCAGCTTGGAGTCAGGGCTGGGCACTGAAGCTTTCTTT. This chain joins TRBV5-6 and TRBJ1-1; tentatively, D is TRBD1 (5 bases). In germline, CDR1 is SGHDT, CDR2 YYEEEE. The V and J ends lost 0 bases and 4 bases respectively, with 13 bases between them. This CDR3 has 15 amino acids. Full variable domain (rest looked up from reference TRBV5-6 and TRBJ1-1): DAGVTQSPTHLIKTRGQQVTLRCSPKSGHDTVSWYQQALGQGPQFIFQYYEEEERQRGNFPDRFSGHQFPNYSSELNVNALLLGDSALYLCASSLESGLGTEAFFGQGTRLTVV.

V usage is TRBV29-1 and J usage is TRBJ1-2, with D possibly matching TRBD1 (5 bases). CDR1 SQVTM and CDR2 ANQGSEA come from the germline V gene. The CDR3 has 17 amino acids. Trimming removed 0 bases at V and 0 bases at J, with 17 bases between. The CDR3 protein is CSVEDRSGNRTNYGYTF. The CDR3 DNA is TGCAGCGTTGAAGATCGGTCAGGGAACCGTACTAACTATGGCTACACCTTC.

This clone was recorded a few times. V and J are TRBV2 and TRBJ1-5, with 9 bases lining up with TRBD1. CDR3 size: 14 residues. Germline V gene data show CDR1 as SNHLY and CDR2 as FYNNEI. With V trimmed by 7 bases and J by 9 bases, 10 bases remained unmatched. The DNA of the CDR3 is TGTGCCAGCAATCGGGACAGGGCCAAAGGGCCCCAGCATTTT. Protein sequence: CASNRDRAKGPQHF.

This rearrangement joins TRBV27 to TRBJ2-7; D gene uncertain. The CDR3 covers 12 residues. V shed 2 bases and J shed 12 bases, with 14 bases lying between them. CDR1 and CDR2 from the germline V gene are MNHEY and SMNVEV (reference sequence). CDR3 protein: CASSLSIGRLYF. The CDR3 nucleotides are TGTGCCAGCAGTTTAAGCATCGGAAGACTGTACTTC.

The chain couples TRBV30 to TRBJ2-5, with 9 bases aligning to TRBD2. The CDR3 covers 14 residues. The germline CDR1 and CDR2 sequences are GTSNPN and SVGIG (reference sequence). The V segment lost 2 bases and the J segment 2 bases; nucleotides outside the gene matches: 3. CDR3 sequence (DNA): TGTGCCTGGAGTCCTAGCGGGGTACAAGAGACCCAGTACTTC. Protein product: CAWSPSGVQETQYF.

V usage is TRBV11-2 and J usage is TRBJ2-7, with TRBD2 as a possible D gene (6 bases). CDR1 and CDR2 from the germline V gene are SGHAT and FQNNGV. This CDR3 contains 14 residues. With 7 bases removed from V and 3 bases from J, the gap between germline ends came to 16 bases. The CDR3 loop is CASTSGTHLYEQYF. DNA of the CDR3: TGTGCCAGCACCTCAGGGACTCACCTCTACGAGCAGTACTTC.

This chain joins TRBV7-6 and TRBJ2-2; 16 positions agree with TRBD2. The CDR3 has 18 amino acids. Germline V CDR1 and CDR2: SGHVS, FNYEAQ. With 5 bases clipped from V and 2 bases from J, the junction kept 5 bases outside the gene matches. The CDR3 region has the DNA TGTGCCAGCAGCCCCGGGACTAGCGGGAGGGTAAACACCGGGGAGCTGTTTTTT. This encodes CASSPGTSGRVNTGELFF.

The chain is built from TRBV4-2 and TRBJ2-1; D not resolved. Germline values: CDR1 LGHNA, CDR2 YNFKEQ. CDR3 size: 14 residues. V shed 1 base and J shed 5 bases, with 9 bases lying between them. The CDR3 loop reads CASSQGNSHNEQFF. The CDR3 nucleotides are TGTGCCAGCAGCCAAGGTAATTCCCACAATGAGCAGTTCTTC.

This clone was seen more than once but under ten times. The CDR3 loop is CASSDGQSSGANVLTF. In DNA form, the CDR3 reads TGTGCCAGCAGTGACGGACAGTCTTCTGGGGCCAACGTCCTGACTTTC. The chain combines TRBV6-4 with TRBJ2-6; possibly TRBD1 for D (6 bases). Germline assignment: CDR1 MRHNA and CDR2 SNTAGT. The CDR3 is made up of 16 amino acids. V lost 2 bases and J lost 1, with 9 bases in between.

This clone came up many times. This chain connects TRBV2 to TRBJ2-1, with TRBD2 identical over 10 bases. Per the germline V gene, CDR1 is SNHLY and CDR2 is FYNNEI. The CDR3 loop spans 16 amino acids. The V segment lost 3 bases and the J segment 2 bases; nucleotides outside the gene matches: 4. CDR3 sequence: CASSDPSGSPYNEQFF. Here the CDR3 DNA reads TGTGCCAGCAGTGACCCTAGCGGGAGTCCCTACAATGAGCAGTTCTTC.

The chain joins TRBV19 to TRBJ1-6, with 9 nucleotides matching TRBD1. Unmatched junction bases numbered 4, after V lost 7 bases and J lost 9 bases. This CDR3 region has 13 residues. From germline, CDR1 is LNHDA and CDR2 SQIVND (reference sequence). The CDR3 spells CASTGQGSSPLHF. For the CDR3, the DNA is TGTGCCAGTACGGGACAGGGTAGTTCACCCCTCCACTTT.

The chain employs TRBV27 and TRBJ2-7; D possibly corresponds to TRBD1 (6 bases). Germline V gene data show CDR1 as MNHEY and CDR2 as SMNVEV (reference sequence). The CDR3 sequence is 14 residues long. V lost 6 bases and J lost 3, with 15 bases in between. The CDR3 DNA reads as TGTGCCAGCAGCCCCTCGGCAGGGGTCTACGAGCAGTACTTC. Protein sequence: CASSPSAGVYEQYF.

J is TRBJ2-1 and V is TRBV12-5; 8 nucleotides agree with TRBD1. J lost 6 bases, V lost 0 bases, and 4 bases had no gene match. The CDR3 extends over 15 amino acids. CDR1 and CDR2 (germline): LGHNT, FRNRAP. In DNA form, the CDR3 reads TGTGCTAGTGGTTTGGTAACAGGACAGGGCAATGAGCAGTTCTTC. Its translation is CASGLVTGQGNEQFF.

The CDR3 reads CASSLVQGANTGELFF. In nucleotides, the CDR3 is TGTGCCAGCAGCTTAGTTCAGGGGGCTAACACCGGGGAGCTGTTTTTT. This sequence joins TRBV11-1 and TRBJ2-2; TRBD1 aligns across 8 bases. V was pared by 1 base and J by 2 bases, with 3 bases of the junction left unmatched. The CDR3 consists of 16 residues. The germline V gene encodes CDR1 SGHAT and CDR2 FQDESV (reference sequence).

The rearrangement uses TRBV4-3 and TRBJ1-4; 9 nucleotides match TRBD1. This CDR3 spans 17 amino acids. Trimming cost V 0 bases and J 5 bases; bases outside gene matches: 7. Germline V gives CDR1 LGHNA, CDR2 YSLEER. CDR3 DNA sequence: TGCGCCAGCAGCCAAGATAAGGGGACAGGGCTGAATGAAAAACTGTTTTTT. It translates to CASSQDKGTGLNEKLFF.

The chain has TRBV6-2 or TRBV6-3 and TRBJ1-5; 11 bases match TRBD1. Germline assignment: CDR1 MNHEY and CDR2 SVGEGT. The junction had 3 bases not matched to a gene; V was cut back by 6 bases and J by 5 bases. The CDR3 totals 14 residues. The CDR3 loop is CASSRTGGYQPQHF. CDR3 sequence (DNA): TGTGCCAGCAGCCGGACAGGGGGCTATCAGCCCCAGCATTTT.

This clone occurred once. V is TRBV18 and J is TRBJ1-1, with D uncertain. Germline V lookup: CDR1 KGHSH, CDR2 LQKENI. The CDR3 is 16 residues long. Trimming pared 6 bases from V and 4 bases from J, leaving 21 bases between. CDR3 nucleotide sequence: TGTGCCAGCTCCACTAGATCCCCAGGAGATGGCACTGAAGCTTTCTTT. Residues: CASSTRSPGDGTEAFF.

This clone was seen a single time. This rearrangement joins TRBV15 to TRBJ2-5, with 13 bases identical to TRBD2. This CDR3 spans 16 amino acids. V lost 3 bases and J lost 0; bases outside the gene matches: 1. Per the germline V gene, CDR1 is LNHNV and CDR2 is YYDKDF (reference sequence). CDR3 region: CATSRGLAGNQETQYF. The CDR3 DNA is TGTGCCACCAGCAGGGGACTAGCGGGGAACCAAGAGACCCAGTACTTC.

The V gene is TRBV24-1, the J gene TRBJ2-3; 10 nucleotides agree with TRBD2. The CDR3 contains 16 residues. CDR1 and CDR2 from the germline V gene are KGHDR and SFDVKD. The junction had 4 bases not matched to a gene; V was cut back by 4 bases and J by 1 base. The chain's CDR3 is CATSDQGLAGTDTQYF. CDR3 in DNA: TGTGCCACCAGTGACCAAGGACTAGCGGGCACAGATACGCAGTATTTT.

The V and J genes are TRBV7-2 and TRBJ1-1; no reliable D call. The CDR3 has 14 residues. The germline CDR1 and CDR2 sequences are SGHTA and FQGNSA. The ends were cut back, 5 bases at V and 1 base at J, with 11 bases in the middle. DNA of the CDR3: TGTGCCAGCAGCATACGGTCCGGGAACACTGAAGCTTTCTTT. It codes for CASSIRSGNTEAFF.

J is TRBJ2-3 and V is TRBV9, with 10 bases that match TRBD2. The V gene's germline CDR1 is SGDLS and CDR2 YYNGEE. J was trimmed by 8 bases and V by 5 bases; bases with no gene match: 8. CDR3 length: 14 amino acids. CDR3 loop: CASSTAGGPGTQYF. The DNA for the CDR3 is TGTGCCAGCAGTACAGCGGGGGGGCCAGGTACGCAGTATTTT. The complete variable domain, with remaining parts taken from reference TRBV9 and TRBJ2-3, reads DSGVTQTPKHLITATGQRVTLRCSPRSGDLSVYWYQQSLDQGLQFLIQYYNGEERAKGNILERFSAQQFPDLHSELNLSSLELGDSALYFCASSTAGGPGTQYFGPGTRLTVL.

V gene TRBV3-1 (or the pseudogene TRBV3-2) combines with J gene TRBJ2-3; TRBD2 is a possible D gene (6 bases). Germline V gene sequence: CDR1 LGHDT, CDR2 YNNKEL (reference sequence). V was cut by 1 base and J by 3 bases, with 11 bases left in between. The CDR3 spans 15 residues. The DNA for the CDR3 is TGTGCCAGCAGCCAAGTCGGCGCGGGAACAGATACGCAGTATTTT. It is translated as CASSQVGAGTDTQYF.

This clone was counted a few times. The chain is built from TRBV27 and TRBJ2-7; the match to TRBD1 covers 9 bases. The CDR3 has 16 residues. CDR1 and CDR2 (germline): MNHEY, SMNVEV (reference sequence). The V and J ends lost 5 bases and 8 bases, in that order; junction bases with no gene match: 16. This CDR3 is CASSPPAGTGSLQQYF. The DNA for the CDR3 is TGTGCCAGCAGTCCACCGGCTGGGACAGGGTCGTTACAGCAGTACTTC.

With respect to this clone: In the same sample, other DNA sequences code for this CDR3. V gene TRBV18 combines with J gene TRBJ1-5; D perhaps matches TRBD1 (5 bases). V was clipped by 2 bases and J by 4 bases, with 9 bases between them. The CDR3 is made up of 14 amino acids. CDR1 is KGHSH and CDR2 is LQKENI in the germline V gene. The CDR3 DNA reads as TGTGCCAGCTCACCAGGGGGGGGGAATCAGCCCCAGCATTTT. Amino acid sequence: CASSPGGGNQPQHF.